The rows below give T cell receptor beta chains drawn from one sample of a study of blood T cell repertoires in COVID-19. Assay used: immunoSEQ multiplex PCR; TCRdb lists only in-frame clones, some missing. The sample lists 250,000 to 400,000 clones, over 85% occurring once. Sequenced: PBMCs or T cells enriched from blood (not recorded which). These receptor sequences come from a man aged 55 to 70 who had recovered from COVID-19. The CDR3 runs from the conserved cysteine through the conserved F or W. A D gene is named only where the DNA matches it firmly. The size of a clone is reported for some rows only, either as once, few or many, or as a class for expanded clones.

v_call	clone_size	d_call	j_call	cdr3_nt	cdr3_aa
TRBV11-2	-	-	TRBJ1-1	TGTGCCAGCAGCTTTGGGGAGGGGATTGAAGCTTTCTTT	CASSFGEGIEAFF
TRBV2	-	-	TRBJ1-6	TGTGCCAGCAGTGAGTTAGCACCCCTCCACTTT	CASSELAPLHF
TRBV19	-	-	TRBJ1-1	TGTGCCAGTAGTATAGGGACCGGACAGACCACTGAAGCTTTCTTT	CASSIGTGQTTEAFF
TRBV7-9	-	-	TRBJ1-5	TGTGCCAGCACCACGGAGGGGTCTAGCAATCAGCCCCAGCATTTT	CASTTEGSSNQPQHF
TRBV29-1	-	-	TRBJ1-1	TGCAGCGCCACGGGGGGCGTTCTTTCTGCTGAAGCTTTCTTT	CSATGGVLSAEAFF
TRBV3-1/TRBV3-2	-	-	TRBJ2-7	TGTGCCAGCAGCCCACTACGCGGAAGCTCCTACGAGCAGTACTTC	CASSPLRGSSYEQYF
TRBV7-9	-	-	TRBJ1-1	TGTGCCAGCAGCTCGAACCCAGGGAACACTGAAGCTTTCTTT	CASSSNPGNTEAFF
TRBV6-2/TRBV6-3	-	-	TRBJ1-2	TGTGCCAGCAGTTACCCGGCAGGGATTTATGGCTACACCTTC	CASSYPAGIYGYTF
TRBV27	-	-	TRBJ2-3	TGTGCCAGCAGTGACCCGACTAGGAGGGTAGGCGGAGATACGCAGTATTTT	CASSDPTRRVGGDTQYF
TRBV27	once	TRBD1	TRBJ2-2	TGTGCCAGCAGTCCCTATGTGGGGACAGGGGGCTTCGGGGAGCTGTTTTTT	CASSPYVGTGGFGELFF
TRBV4-1	-	TRBD1	TRBJ1-2	TGCGCCAGCAGCCAAGAGACAGGGGTGATTGGGTATGGCTACACCTTC	CASSQETGVIGYGYTF
TRBV9	-	TRBD2	TRBJ2-5	TGTGCCAGCAGCGTAGATCCCACTAGCGGGGAAGAGACCCAGTACTTC	CASSVDPTSGEETQYF
TRBV7-2	once	-	TRBJ2-5	TGTGCCAGCAGCTCAGTTGTGGGGGGAGAGACCCAGTACTTC	CASSSVVGGETQYF
TRBV18	-	TRBD2	TRBJ2-1	TGTGCCAGCTCATCGGCGGGGGTTAGCTCCTACAATGAGCAGTTCTTC	CASSSAGVSSYNEQFF
TRBV9	-	-	TRBJ1-1	TGTGCCAGCAGCGTAGGGCCGTTGGGGGGGAACACTGAAGCTTTCTTT	CASSVGPLGGNTEAFF
TRBV5-4	-	TRBD2	TRBJ2-3	TGTGCCAGCAGCTTAAGCGGGAGTGGGTCAGATACGCAGTATTTT	CASSLSGSGSDTQYF
TRBV6-2/TRBV6-3	-	-	TRBJ1-1	TGTGCCAGCAGTTTCCACAACACAGGGAGCACTGAAGCTTTCTTT	CASSFHNTGSTEAFF
TRBV5-4	few	-	TRBJ1-3	TGTGCCAGCAGCTTTGGAGGGGTACAAGGAAACACCATATATTTT	CASSFGGVQGNTIYF
TRBV19	once	-	TRBJ2-7	TGTGCCAGTAGTATAGGGGGCAGGTCCTACGAGCAGTACTTC	CASSIGGRSYEQYF
TRBV5-1	-	-	TRBJ2-7	TGCGCCAGCAGCTCCCCGGGGAGTAACGAGCAGTACTTC	CASSSPGSNEQYF
TRBV13	-	TRBD1	TRBJ2-2	TGTGCCAGCAGCTTGTCCGGGACAGGGTTCACCGGGGAGCTGTTTTTT	CASSLSGTGFTGELFF
TRBV7-9	-	-	TRBJ1-2	TGTGCCAGCAGCCTGGGCGCAGCCTTTAACTATGGCTACACCTTC	CASSLGAAFNYGYTF
TRBV2	-	-	TRBJ1-1	TGTGCCAGCACCCCTCGCGGGGGTCCGAACACTGAAGCTTTCTTT	CASTPRGGPNTEAFF
TRBV7-2	-	-	TRBJ2-7	TGTGCCAGCAGCTTAGTCCCGGGAAACTACTACGAGCAGTACTTC	CASSLVPGNYYEQYF
TRBV18	-	TRBD1	TRBJ1-2	TGTGCCAGCTCACTCTCCCGGGACAGGGGGCCTTCAACTTATGGCTACACCTTC	CASSLSRDRGPSTYGYTF
TRBV6-6	-	-	TRBJ1-5	TGTGCCAGCAGCCAAACAGAAAATCAGCCCCAGCATTTT	CASSQTENQPQHF
TRBV7-8	-	-	TRBJ2-5	TGTGCCAGCACCCTCTCTGAGACCCAGTACTTC	CASTLSETQYF
TRBV5-6	-	-	TRBJ2-2	TGTGCCAGCAGTTCCTTAAACACCGGGGAGCTGTTTTTT	CASSSLNTGELFF
TRBV25-1	-	TRBD1	TRBJ1-2	TGTGCCAGCAGAGAGACAGGGCATACTAACTATGGCTACACCTTC	CASRETGHTNYGYTF
TRBV28	-	TRBD2	TRBJ2-7	TGTGCCAGCACCTATTCAGGACTAGCAGCCGGCTACGAGCAGTACTTC	CASTYSGLAAGYEQYF
TRBV3-1/TRBV3-2	once	-	TRBJ2-5	TGTGCCAGCAGCCAAGCTCCCGGGAACCAAGAGACCCAGTACTTC	CASSQAPGNQETQYF
TRBV25-1	-	-	TRBJ1-3	TGTGCCAGCAGTGTCTTAGGGGGGGACACCATATATTTT	CASSVLGGDTIYF
TRBV6-2/TRBV6-3	-	-	TRBJ1-1	TGTGCCAGCAGCAAACAGGCCGTGAACACTGAAGCTTTCTTT	CASSKQAVNTEAFF
TRBV18	-	TRBD1	TRBJ1-1	TGTGCCAGCTCACCTATGGGACAGATGAACACTGAAGCTTTCTTT	CASSPMGQMNTEAFF
TRBV4-2	-	-	TRBJ1-2	TGTGCCAGCAGCCAAGAAAGAGATACCTATGGCTACACCTTC	CASSQERDTYGYTF
TRBV7-9	-	-	TRBJ2-5	TGTGCCAGCAGCCTCGAACTAGGGTACCAAGAGACCCAGTACTTC	CASSLELGYQETQYF
TRBV7-9	-	TRBD1	TRBJ2-1	TGTGCCAGCAGCTCGACCGACAGGGGCGGATACAATGAGCAGTTCTTC	CASSSTDRGGYNEQFF
TRBV5-5	once	TRBD1	TRBJ1-1	TGTGCCAGCTTCTGGACAGGGGGGAGGGACACTGAAGCTTTCTTT	CASFWTGGRDTEAFF
TRBV11-2	-	TRBD2	TRBJ2-3	TGTGCCAGCAGCTTACTGCCTAGCGGCCCTGCGGTGAATACGCAGTATTTT	CASSLLPSGPAVNTQYF
TRBV7-2	-	TRBD1	TRBJ1-5	TGTGCCAGCAGCAGGACAGGGGGATACTATCAGCCCCAGCATTTT	CASSRTGGYYQPQHF